This T cell receptor beta chain was captured in a study of T cell responses to AZD1222 COVID-19 vaccine. Only in-frame clones appear in the TCRdb table, and some are missing; sequencing was by immunoSEQ multiplex PCR. This table has 95,000 to 150,000 clones, around nine tenths appearing once. This clonotype originated in an adult in good health. The sequencing here drew on peripheral blood, taken on day 0 of AZD1222 vaccination.

In DNA form, the CDR3 reads TGTGCCAGCAGTTTTTCCGGACAGGGGGGTGGCTACACCTTC. It codes for CASSFSGQGGGYTF. The rearrangement joins TRBV27 to TRBJ1-2; 10 bases fit TRBD1. In germline, CDR1 is MNHEY, CDR2 SMNVEV (reference sequence). The V and J ends lost 3 bases and 7 bases, in that order; junction bases with no gene match: 5. This CDR3 has 14 amino acids.